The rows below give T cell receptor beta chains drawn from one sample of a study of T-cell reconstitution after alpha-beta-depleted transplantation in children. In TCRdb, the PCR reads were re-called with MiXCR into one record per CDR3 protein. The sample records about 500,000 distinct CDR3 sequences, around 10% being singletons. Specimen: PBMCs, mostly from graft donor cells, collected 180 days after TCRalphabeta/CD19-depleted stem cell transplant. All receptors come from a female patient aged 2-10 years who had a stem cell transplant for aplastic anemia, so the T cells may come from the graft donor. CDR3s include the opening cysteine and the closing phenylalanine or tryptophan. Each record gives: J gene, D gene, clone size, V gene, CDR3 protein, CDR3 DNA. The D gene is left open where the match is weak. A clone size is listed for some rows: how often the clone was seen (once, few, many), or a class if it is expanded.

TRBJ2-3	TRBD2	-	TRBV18	CASSPPGLAYTDTQYF	TGTGCCAGCTCGCCGCCGGGACTAGCGTACACAGATACGCAGTATTTT
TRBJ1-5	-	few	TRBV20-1	CSAGQSNQPQHF	TGCAGCGCAGGGCAGAGCAATCAGCCCCAGCATTTT
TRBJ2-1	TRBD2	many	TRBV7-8	CASSFPGLAAYNEQFF	TGTGCCAGCAGCTTTCCGGGACTAGCGGCCTACAATGAGCAGTTCTTC
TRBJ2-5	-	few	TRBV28	CASSEVGWETQYF	TGTGCCAGCAGCGAAGTTGGGTGGGAGACCCAGTACTTC
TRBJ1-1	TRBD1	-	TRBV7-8	CASSLADRLNTEAFF	TGTGCCAGCAGCTTAGCGGACAGGCTGAACACTGAAGCTTTCTTT
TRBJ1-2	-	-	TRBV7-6	CASSLFGSYGYTF	TGTGCCAGCAGCTTATTCGGTAGCTATGGCTACACCTTC
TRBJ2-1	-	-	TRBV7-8	CASSLARVGSPYNEQFF	TGTGCCAGCAGCTTAGCGCGGGTCGGGAGCCCCTACAATGAGCAGTTCTTC
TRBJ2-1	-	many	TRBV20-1	CSARDLAHAAFGDNEQFF	TGCAGTGCTAGAGACCTGGCTCACGCGGCATTCGGTGACAATGAGCAGTTCTTC
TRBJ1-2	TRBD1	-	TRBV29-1	CSVTPSTGGEYGYTF	TGCAGCGTTACGCCTTCGACAGGGGGCGAATATGGCTACACCTTC
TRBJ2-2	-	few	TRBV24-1	CATSEAVLWGGSGGELFF	TGTGCCACCAGTGAAGCGGTTCTCTGGGGAGGCAGCGGCGGGGAGCTGTTTTTT
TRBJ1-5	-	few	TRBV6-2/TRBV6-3	CASSYQFFGAYSNQPQHF	TGTGCCAGCAGTTATCAGTTTTTTGGGGCTTATAGCAATCAGCCCCAGCATTTT
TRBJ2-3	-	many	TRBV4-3	CASSPRARGFTDTQYF	TGCGCCAGCAGCCCCAGGGCCAGGGGCTTCACAGATACGCAGTATTTT
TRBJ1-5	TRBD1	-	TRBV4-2	CASSQALTGSSNQPQHF	TGTGCCAGCAGCCAAGCCCTGACAGGGAGTAGCAATCAGCCCCAGCATTTT
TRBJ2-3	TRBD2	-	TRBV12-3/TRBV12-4	CASIPGLADSTDTQYF	TGTGCCAGCATCCCCGGACTAGCGGACTCCACAGATACGCAGTATTTT
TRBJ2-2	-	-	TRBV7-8	CASSHGGPNTGELFF	TGTGCCAGCAGTCACGGGGGGCCGAACACCGGGGAGCTGTTTTTT
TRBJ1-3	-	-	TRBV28	CASSFQGYTIYF	TGTGCCAGCAGTTTTCAGGGGTACACCATATATTTT
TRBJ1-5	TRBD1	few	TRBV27	CASSLGTGINQPQHF	TGTGCCAGCAGTTTAGGGACAGGGATCAATCAGCCCCAGCATTTT
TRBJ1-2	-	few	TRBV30	CAWSVQLSRVAYGYTF	TGTGCCTGGAGTGTACAGTTAAGCAGGGTCGCCTATGGCTACACCTTC
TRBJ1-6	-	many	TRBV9	CASSLLESTYNSPLHF	TGTGCCAGCAGCCTCCTCGAGTCTACCTATAATTCACCCCTCCACTTT
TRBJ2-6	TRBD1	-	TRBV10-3	CAISGQGSSSTGANVLTF	TGTGCCATCAGCGGACAGGGGTCCTCCTCCACTGGGGCCAACGTCCTGACTTTC
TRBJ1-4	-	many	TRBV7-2	CASSLDGATNEKLFF	TGTGCCAGCAGCTTAGATGGGGCAACTAATGAAAAACTGTTTTTT
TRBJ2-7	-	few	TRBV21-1	CASSVGPGLAGVRGIYEQYF	TGTGCCAGCAGCGTTGGCCCTGGACTAGCGGGAGTTAGGGGTATCTACGAGCAGTACTTC
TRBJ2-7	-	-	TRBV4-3	CASSQENGIYTRGGYEQYF	TGCGCCAGCAGCCAAGAAAACGGGATTTACACTAGAGGCGGCTACGAGCAGTACTTC
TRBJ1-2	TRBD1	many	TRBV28	CASSPRTGPNYGYTF	TGTGCCAGCAGTCCACGGACAGGACCTAACTATGGCTACACCTTC
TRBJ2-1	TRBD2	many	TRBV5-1	CASSPGEGGYNEQFF	TGCGCCAGCAGCCCGGGGGAGGGCGGGTACAATGAGCAGTTCTTC
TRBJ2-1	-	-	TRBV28	CASLLGLGTYNEQFF	TGTGCCAGTCTCCTCGGGCTAGGTACTTACAATGAGCAGTTCTTC
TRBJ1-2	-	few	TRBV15	CATSVGQYGYTF	TGTGCCACCAGCGTTGGTCAGTATGGCTACACCTTC
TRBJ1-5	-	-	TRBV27	CASSMENQPQHF	TGTGCCAGCAGTATGGAGAATCAGCCCCAGCATTTT
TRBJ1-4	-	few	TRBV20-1	CSARDRKQGHEKLFF	TGCAGTGCTAGAGACCGGAAACAGGGTCATGAAAAACTGTTTTTT
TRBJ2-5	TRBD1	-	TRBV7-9	CASSLGQGGYQETQYF	TGTGCCAGCAGCCTAGGACAGGGGGGCTACCAAGAGACCCAGTACTTC
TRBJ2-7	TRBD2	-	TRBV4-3	CASSQLGLAGTPYEQYF	TGCGCCAGCAGCCAACTGGGACTAGCGGGGACACCCTACGAGCAGTACTTC
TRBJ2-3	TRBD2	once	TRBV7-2	CASREAGAATDTQYF	TGTGCCAGCAGAGAAGCGGGAGCGGCCACAGATACGCAGTATTTT
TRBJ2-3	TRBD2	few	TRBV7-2	CASSLAKAAGRNTQYF	TGTGCCAGCAGCTTAGCGAAGGCAGCGGGAAGGAATACGCAGTATTTT
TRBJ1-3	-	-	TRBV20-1	CSAQTGFSGNTIYF	TGCAGTGCGCAGACAGGTTTCTCTGGAAACACCATATATTTT
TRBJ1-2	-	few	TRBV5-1	CASSLAVGDHDYGYTF	TGCGCCAGCAGCTTGGCGGTGGGAGACCACGACTATGGCTACACCTTC
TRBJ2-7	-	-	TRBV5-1	CASSADSRAPPSYEQYF	TGCGCCAGCAGCGCGGACAGCCGCGCCCCGCCCTCCTACGAGCAGTACTTC
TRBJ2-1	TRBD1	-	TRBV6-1	CASRTGQAYNEQFF	TGTGCCAGCAGAACTGGACAGGCGTACAATGAGCAGTTCTTC
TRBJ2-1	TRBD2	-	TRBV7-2	CASSLARLAGGGGYNEQFF	TGTGCCAGCAGCTTAGCCCGACTAGCGGGAGGGGGAGGGTACAATGAGCAGTTCTTC
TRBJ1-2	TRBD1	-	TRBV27	CASSLRRTGGASYGYTF	TGTGCCAGCAGTTTAAGACGGACAGGGGGCGCTAGCTATGGCTACACCTTC
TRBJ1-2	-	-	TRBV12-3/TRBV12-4	CASNPRKLNYGYTF	TGTGCCAGCAATCCGCGGAAGTTAAACTATGGCTACACCTTC
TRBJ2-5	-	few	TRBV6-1	CASRNSAGAETQYF	TGTGCCAGCAGGAATAGCGCAGGGGCGGAGACCCAGTACTTC
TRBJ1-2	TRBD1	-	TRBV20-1	CSARDGLQGDYGYTF	TGCAGTGCTAGAGATGGGTTGCAGGGGGACTATGGCTACACCTTC
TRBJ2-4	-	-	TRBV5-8	CASSLVGTAKNIQYF	TGTGCCAGCAGCTTGGTCGGGACAGCCAAAAACATTCAGTACTTC
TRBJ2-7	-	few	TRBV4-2	CASSHPARTEQYF	TGTGCCAGCAGCCATCCTGCGAGAACCGAGCAGTACTTC
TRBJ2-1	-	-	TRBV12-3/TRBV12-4	CASTMGAPPGEQFF	TGTGCCAGCACCATGGGAGCCCCACCCGGTGAGCAGTTCTTC
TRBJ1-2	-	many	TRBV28	CASSLGGADYGYTF	TGTGCCAGCAGTTTGGGGGGAGCGGACTATGGCTACACCTTC
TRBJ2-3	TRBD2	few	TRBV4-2	CASSHGGLAGTDTQYF	TGTGCCAGCAGCCACGGGGGACTAGCGGGAACAGATACGCAGTATTTT
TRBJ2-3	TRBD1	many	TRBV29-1	CSVERTGVGTDTQYF	TGCAGCGTTGAGCGGACAGGGGTCGGTACAGATACGCAGTATTTT